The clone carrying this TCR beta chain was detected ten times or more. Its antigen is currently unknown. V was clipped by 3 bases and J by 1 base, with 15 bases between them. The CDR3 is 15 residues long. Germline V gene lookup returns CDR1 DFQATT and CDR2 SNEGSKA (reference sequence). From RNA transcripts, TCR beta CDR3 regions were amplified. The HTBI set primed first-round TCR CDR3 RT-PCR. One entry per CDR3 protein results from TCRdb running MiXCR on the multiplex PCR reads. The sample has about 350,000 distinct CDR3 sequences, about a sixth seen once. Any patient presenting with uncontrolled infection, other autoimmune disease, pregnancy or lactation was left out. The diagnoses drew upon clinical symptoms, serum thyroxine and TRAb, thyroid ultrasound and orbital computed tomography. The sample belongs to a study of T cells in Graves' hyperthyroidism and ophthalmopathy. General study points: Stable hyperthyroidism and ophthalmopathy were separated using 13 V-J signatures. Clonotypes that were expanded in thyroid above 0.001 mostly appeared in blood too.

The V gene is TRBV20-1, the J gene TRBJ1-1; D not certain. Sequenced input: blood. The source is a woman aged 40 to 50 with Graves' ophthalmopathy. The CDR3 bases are TGCAGTGCTAGGAGAGCAGAACGTACGAACACTGAAGCTTTCTTT. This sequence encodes CSARRAERTNTEAFF.